Given below is one T cell receptor beta chain in context. Authors' processing steps: Scientists estimated how many nucleated cells there were by amplifying reference gene primers. Produced via immunoSEQ multiplex PCR; TCRdb's table is partial and in-frame only. That table supplies the V and J calls and clone size; D and trimming were determined from the DNA. The sample shows 200,000 to 300,000 clones, roughly 90% of them seen only once. This sample was included in a study of blood T cell repertoires in COVID-19. At the level of the study: Nucleic acid was either cDNA or gDNA, and it came from T cells, B-cell-depleted T cells, or PBMCs.

Germline CDR1 KGHSH, CDR2 LQKENI. After removal of 6 bases from V and 0 bases from J, the junction contained 13 bases not matched to a gene. CDR3 size: 20 residues. This receptor was identified in a man in his 60s who had recovered from COVID-19. The sequenced sample consisted of peripheral blood. The chain carries TRBV18 and TRBJ2-3, with TRBD2 matching 15 bases. CDR3 DNA sequence: TGTGCCAGCTCCCCTTATCCGGGACTAGCGGGGGGCACTAGCACAGATACGCAGTATTTT. Its protein is CASSPYPGLAGGTSTDTQYF.